These 29 T cell receptor beta chains share one sample of origin, sequenced in a study of tissue T cells after allogeneic stem cell transplantation. TCRdb keeps only in-frame clones here, not all; method: immunoSEQ multiplex PCR. Of roughly 45,000 clones listed, 73% are singletons. Sequencing input: sorted cells pooled from one or two spleens. All receptors come from a pool of C57BL/6 mice in good health.

Comment on this clone: Genes here carry mouse names. The DNA ends 1 residue before the CDR3 does, and the rest of the CDR3 is filled in from the germline J gene. The gene calls are TRBV13-2 and TRBJ1-1, with 8 bases matching TRBD1. The ends lost 2 bases at V and 0 bases at J; junction bases unmatched: 3. CDR1 is NNHNN, CDR2 SYGAGS, per germline (reference sequence). The CDR3 loop spans 15 amino acids. The sequenced CDR3 bases are TGTGCCAGCGGTGACAGGGGGCGGGCAAACACAGAAGTCTTC. Protein sequence: CASGDRGRANTEVF. The entire CDR3 protein is CASGDRGRANTEVFF.

As regards this clone: The gene names given are mouse names. The CDR3 end lies 1 residue beyond the end of the read and is filled in from the germline J gene. V and J are TRBV1 and TRBJ2-1, with unresolved D. The V gene lost 0 bases and the J gene lost 4 bases, with 7 bases spanning the gap. The germline CDR1 and CDR2 sequences are NSQYPW and LRSPGD (reference sequence). This CDR3 spans 14 amino acids. Incomplete CDR3 DNA: TGCACCTGCAGTGCAGATCTCAAGTATGCTGAGCAGTTC. Protein product: CTCSADLKYAEQF. The full CDR3 reads CTCSADLKYAEQFF.

This clone was observed a few times. Mouse gene names and germline throughout. The read ends 1 residue early relative to the CDR3; the germline J gene fills the gap. The chain joins TRBV3 to TRBJ2-7; 10 bases match TRBD2. Losses at the gene ends were 6 bases for V and 0 bases for J; bases not matched to a gene: 5. Germline values: CDR1 SNHLY, CDR2 FYNGKV (reference sequence). CDR3 length: 15 residues. CDR3 DNA (partial): TGTGCCAGCAGTCCGACTGGGGGGAGCTCCTATGAACAGTAC. It is translated as CASSPTGGSSYEQY. The CDR3, in full, reads CASSPTGGSSYEQYF.

As concerns this clone: Mouse germline and gene names are used. The read falls 1 residue short of the CDR3 end, and the missing part is taken from the germline J gene. The chain couples TRBV31 to TRBJ1-2, with D maybe TRBD1 (5 bases). Germline V gene lookup returns CDR1 GKSSPN and CDR2 SITVG. V dropped 1 base and J dropped 2 bases, with 8 bases sitting between them. This CDR3 has 13 residues. CDR3 DNA (partial): TGTGCCTGGAGTCGGGCAGGGAACTCCGACTACACC. Translating it yields CAWSRAGNSDYT. The full CDR3 protein reads CAWSRAGNSDYTF.

About this clone: Genes and germline come from the mouse. The CDR3 is cut off 1 residue early in the read; its end comes from the germline J gene. This chain links TRBV12-2 with TRBJ1-1, with D tentatively TRBD1 (6 bases). The CDR3 has 14 residues. Between the trimmed V and J ends, which lost 7 bases and 0 bases, there was a span of 14 bases. The germline V gene encodes CDR1 SGHLS and CDR2 HYDKME. This CDR3 reads CASSSDSANTEVFF. The CDR3 bases that were read are TGTGCCAGTTCCTCGGACAGTGCAAACACAGAAGTCTTC.

A note on this clone: Gene names refer to mouse genes. The CDR3 extends 1 residue past the end of the read, so its final part is completed from the germline J gene. The genes are TRBV16 and TRBJ2-3; no clear D gene. From germline, CDR1 is SGHSA and CDR2 FRNQAP. This CDR3 contains 14 residues. Trimming took off 5 bases at V and 1 base at J, with 10 bases between the two ends. The CDR3 is CASSLHPGAETLYF. Partial CDR3 DNA: TGTGCAAGCAGCCTGCACCCTGGTGCAGAAACGCTGTAT.

Details on this clone: The genes and germline here are from mouse. CDR3 DNA, as far as it was read: TGTGCTAGCAGTAGAGACAGAACAAACACCGGGCAGCTCTAC. Encoded protein: CASSRDRTNTGQLY. The whole CDR3 reads CASSRDRTNTGQLYF. V gene TRBV17 combines with J gene TRBJ2-2; the D is unclear. The read gets to within 1 residue of the CDR3 end, and the germline J gene fills in the rest. The CDR3 is 15 residues long. Germline CDR1 reads MNHDT; CDR2 reads YYDKIL. The V and J ends lost 0 bases and 0 bases respectively, with 5 bases between them.

Comments on this clone: Germline and genes: mouse. CDR3 bases read: TGTGCTAGCAGTCTTTGGGACAGATATAATTCGCCCCTCTAC. This codes for CASSLWDRYNSPLY. The whole CDR3 reads CASSLWDRYNSPLYF. The chain recombines TRBV29 with TRBJ1-6; TRBD1 aligns across 7 bases. The read terminates 1 residue ahead of where the CDR3 ends, so the germline J gene completes it. TRBJ1-6 is an open reading frame whose function is uncertain. The CDR3 covers 15 residues. After removal of 5 bases from V and 4 bases from J, the junction contained 5 bases not matched to a gene. Germline V gene sequence: CDR1 MSHET, CDR2 SYDVDS.

For this clone: Gene names denote mouse genes. Read coverage stops 1 residue before the CDR3 terminus; the germline J gene supplies the remainder. The chain employs TRBV20 and TRBJ2-5, with 10 bases aligning to TRBD2. J was trimmed by 5 bases and V by 1 base; bases with no gene match: 3. The CDR3 loop spans 14 amino acids. Per the germline V gene, CDR1 is GFQATS and CDR2 is STVNSAI. Here the CDR3 reads CGARAWGGLDTQYF. The part of the CDR3 DNA that was read is TGTGGTGCTAGGGCCTGGGGGGGCTTAGACACCCAGTAC. Looking up the rest from reference TRBV20 and TRBJ2-5 gives the full variable domain: GALVYQYPRRTICKSGTSMRMECQAVGFQATSVAWYRQSPQKTFELIALSTVNSAIKYEQNFTQEKFPISHPNLSFSSMTVLNAYLEDRGLYLCGARAWGGLDTQYFGPGTRLLVL.

Remarks on this clone: Gene names are the mouse ones. The CDR3 end lies 1 residue beyond the end of the read and is filled in from the germline J gene. This chain links TRBV17 with TRBJ2-7, with unresolved D. CDR1 is MNHDT and CDR2 is YYDKIL in the germline V gene. The CDR3 has 11 amino acids. Trimming took off 3 bases at V and 3 bases at J, with 3 bases between the two ends. CDR3 amino acids: CASSSLYEQYF. CDR3 bases read: TGTGCTAGCAGTAGCCTCTATGAACAGTAC. Variable domain in full (rest from reference TRBV17 and TRBJ2-7): DTTVKQNPRYKLARVGKPVNLICSQTMNHDTMYWYQKKPNQAPKLLLFYYDKILNREADTFEKFQSSRPNNSFCSLYIGSAGLEYSAMYLCASSSLYEQYFGPGTRLTVL.

Worth noting for this clone: The genes are named according to mouse. The read ends 1 residue early relative to the CDR3; the germline J gene fills the gap. V usage is TRBV14 and J usage is TRBJ1-1; D is possibly TRBD1 (5 bases). There are 12 residues in the CDR3. V was trimmed by 5 bases and J by 4 bases, leaving 9 bases between them. CDR1 SGHDT and CDR2 FRDEAV come from the germline V gene. This CDR3 reads CASSKGTTEVFF. The CDR3 bases that were read are TGTGCCAGCAGCAAAGGGACCACAGAAGTCTTC.

Regarding this clone: Germline and genes here are mouse. The missing CDR3 end, 1 residue past where the read stops, is filled in from the germline J gene. The chain links TRBV4 to TRBJ2-1; 11 bases agree with TRBD2. CDR3 size: 14 residues. Germline loops: CDR1 LGHDT, CDR2 YNNKQL (reference sequence). V lost 4 bases and J lost 6; bases outside the gene matches: 2. The DNA read from the CDR3 is TGTGCCAGCAGCTTGACTGGGGGGGTTGCTGAGCAGTTC. Translating it yields CASSLTGGVAEQF. The whole CDR3 region reads CASSLTGGVAEQFF.

To note about this clone: The gene symbols are mouse symbols. The missing CDR3 end, 1 residue past where the read stops, is filled in from the germline J gene. J is TRBJ2-4 and V is TRBV13-2, with D uncertain. The V gene's germline CDR1 is NNHNN and CDR2 SYGAGS (reference sequence). The CDR3 totals 14 residues. Deletions cut 1 base from V and 0 bases from J, with 6 bases between. CDR3 bases read: TGTGCCAGCGGTGATAATGGTAGTCAAAACACCTTGTAC. Protein sequence: CASGDNGSQNTLY. In full, the CDR3 reads CASGDNGSQNTLYF.

Worth noting for this clone: Mouse gene names apply. The CDR3 is cut off 1 residue early in the read; its end comes from the germline J gene. The chain combines TRBV29 with TRBJ2-7; a weak D match, TRBD1 (6 bases). The length of the CDR3 is 12 residues. The germline CDR1 and CDR2 sequences are MSHET and SYDVDS. With 3 bases removed from V and 7 bases from J, the gap between germline ends came to 10 bases. CDR3 DNA, as far as it was read: TGTGCTAGCAGTTTGAGGGGGACCGAACAGTAC. This gives the protein CASSLRGTEQY. The whole CDR3 reads CASSLRGTEQYF.

This clone has only a few counts. The listed genes are named as in mouse. The sequenced CDR3 bases are TGTGCCAGCAGCCAACTCTGGGGGGGTAACACCGGGCAGCTCTAC. It yields the protein CASSQLWGGNTGQLY. The CDR3, in full, reads CASSQLWGGNTGQLYF. The chain carries TRBV2 and TRBJ2-2; 9 nucleotides line up with TRBD2. Read data end 1 residue before the CDR3 end; the end is taken from the germline J gene. The CDR3 totals 16 residues. V lost 2 bases and J lost 2; bases outside the gene matches: 3. Germline CDR1 is LGHNA and CDR2 is YSYQKL.

This clone appeared once. Genes and germline come from the mouse. The read ends 1 residue before the CDR3 terminus; that terminus is restored from the germline J gene. The chain employs TRBV5 and TRBJ2-2; D tentatively fits TRBD1 or TRBD2 (5 bases each). Germline V lookup: CDR1 LGHNA, CDR2 YNLKQL (reference sequence). The CDR3 is made up of 14 amino acids. V lost 4 bases and J lost 4, with 10 bases in between. The CDR3 loop reads CASSRWDGTGQLYF. The covered CDR3 bases are TGTGCCAGCAGCCGATGGGACGGCACCGGGCAGCTCTAC.

About this clone itself: The germline and genes are mouse ones. The sequenced fragment ends 1 residue before the CDR3 boundary, so the rest is inferred from the germline J gene. The chain links TRBV26 to TRBJ1-2; D is perhaps TRBD1 (6 bases). The germline CDR1 and CDR2 sequences are KGHPV and FQNQEV (reference sequence). The V end was cut by 0 bases, the J end by 4 bases, with 12 bases between. The CDR3 is 15 residues long. CDR3 in amino acids: CASSLSGGPGSDYTF. CDR3 DNA (partial): TGTGCCAGCAGTCTGTCGGGGGGGCCGGGCTCCGACTACACC.

With respect to this clone: The gene names given are mouse names. Coverage ceases 1 residue before the CDR3 finishes, and the germline J gene fills in the end. The rearrangement uses TRBV13-1 and TRBJ2-4; 11 bases fit TRBD2. CDR1 NSHNY and CDR2 SYGAGN come from the germline V gene. The CDR3 is 14 amino acids. With 3 bases clipped from V and 4 bases from J, the junction kept 1 base outside the gene matches. Partial CDR3 DNA: TGTGCCAGCAGTGGGGACTGGGGGAAAAACACCTTGTAC. Translation gives CASSGDWGKNTLY. Given in full, the CDR3 is CASSGDWGKNTLYF.

With regard to this clone: Mouse gene names and germline throughout. The CDR3 goes on 1 residue after the read ends, and that part is filled in from the germline J gene. V and J are TRBV12-2 and TRBJ2-5, with D possibly TRBD2 on 6 matching bases. Germline CDR1 reads SGHLS; CDR2 reads HYDKME. The CDR3 runs 13 residues. Trimming shortened V by 6 bases and J by 6 bases, and 15 bases separated the two germline ends. This CDR3 reads CASLSGGWDTQYF. The covered CDR3 bases are TGTGCCAGCCTCAGCGGGGGGTGGGACACCCAGTAC.

Turning to this clone: Genes and germline are mouse. The sequence runs out 1 residue before the end of the CDR3; the remainder is reconstructed from the germline J gene. The chain joins TRBV3 to TRBJ2-4; TRBD2 is a possible D gene (5 bases). V dropped 0 bases and J dropped 4 bases, with 5 bases sitting between them. CDR1 is SNHLY and CDR2 is FYNGKV in the germline V gene (reference sequence). The CDR3 covers 13 residues. The sequenced CDR3 bases are TGTGCCAGCAGCTTAGCTGGGGAAAACACCTTGTAC. Protein: CASSLAGENTLY. The whole CDR3 region reads CASSLAGENTLYF.

A note on this clone: Gene names denote mouse genes. With the read ending 1 residue before the CDR3 end, the germline J gene is used to fill in that end. The genes are TRBV16 and TRBJ1-1, with 9 bases that match TRBD1. The V gene's germline CDR1 is SGHSA and CDR2 FRNQAP. Trimming took 5 bases from V and 3 from J; bases not matched to a gene: 4. The CDR3 has 14 residues. CDR3 DNA, as far as it was read: TGTGCAAGCAGCCCACAGGGGGCGTACACAGAAGTCTTC. Encoded protein: CASSPQGAYTEVF. The whole CDR3 sequence is CASSPQGAYTEVFF.

Concerning this clone: Germline and genes here are mouse. The sequence runs out 1 residue before the end of the CDR3; the remainder is reconstructed from the germline J gene. This chain uses TRBV13-2 with TRBJ1-4; the D is unclear. The CDR3 has 14 amino acids. Between the trimmed V and J ends, which lost 2 bases and 0 bases, there was a span of 5 bases. Germline CDR1 reads NNHNN; CDR2 reads SYGAGS (reference sequence). CDR3 DNA, as far as it was read: TGTGCCAGCGGTGACATCATTTCCAACGAAAGATTATTT. The encoded protein is CASGDIISNERLF. In full, the CDR3 is CASGDIISNERLFF.

Notes on this clone: The gene names given are mouse names. Read data end 1 residue before the CDR3 end; the end is taken from the germline J gene. The gene calls are TRBV14 and TRBJ1-2, with a possible D match to TRBD1 (6 bases). V gave up 1 base and J gave up 1 base, with 11 bases separating them. This CDR3 comprises 15 residues. CDR1 is SGHDT and CDR2 is FRDEAV in the germline V gene. This chain's CDR3 is CASSFEGGLNSDYTF. The CDR3 bases that were read are TGTGCCAGCAGTTTCGAGGGGGGGTTAAACTCCGACTACACC.

Of note for this clone: Germline and genes: mouse. The observed sequence ends 1 residue before the CDR3 terminus, with the missing tail filled in from the germline J gene. The chain joins TRBV31 to TRBJ1-4; D gene unclear. Germline V gene lookup returns CDR1 GKSSPN and CDR2 SITVG. V was pared by 0 bases and J by 3 bases, with 5 bases between. The CDR3 has 13 residues. CDR3 amino acids: CAWSLNTNERLFF. The CDR3 bases that were read are TGTGCCTGGAGTCTAAACACCAACGAAAGATTATTT.

Remarks on this clone: Each gene name is a mouse one. The read gets to within 1 residue of the CDR3 end, and the germline J gene fills in the rest. The chain employs TRBV13-2 and TRBJ1-1; no clear D. CDR3 length equals 13 residues. In germline, CDR1 is NNHNN, CDR2 SYGAGS (reference sequence). V was pared by 2 bases and J by 3 bases, with 8 bases between. CDR3 residues: CASGDGPDTEVFF. Incomplete CDR3 DNA: TGTGCCAGCGGTGACGGCCCCGACACAGAAGTCTTC.

Note on this clone: Gene names are the mouse ones. The CDR3 extends 1 residue past the end of the read, so its final part is completed from the germline J gene. The V gene is TRBV31, the J gene TRBJ1-6, with 9 nucleotides matching TRBD1. TRBJ1-6 is placed among ORFs of uncertain function. V shed 0 bases and J 4 bases; nucleotides not matched to a gene: 1. Per germline, CDR1 GKSSPN and CDR2 SITVG. This CDR3 contains 15 residues. The CDR3 bases that were read are TGTGCCTGGAGTCTAGACAGGGGGTATAATTCGCCCCTCTAC. It yields the protein CAWSLDRGYNSPLY. Given in full, the CDR3 is CAWSLDRGYNSPLYF.

In the case of this clone: Mouse names are used for the genes. The DNA read from the CDR3 is TGTGCCAGCAGCCGGGACTGGGGGAATGAACAGTAC. This codes for CASSRDWGNEQY. The entire CDR3 reads CASSRDWGNEQYF. The chain is built from TRBV15 and TRBJ2-7; 11 nucleotides line up with TRBD2. The DNA ends 1 residue before the CDR3 does, and the rest of the CDR3 is filled in from the germline J gene. There are 13 residues in the CDR3. The V and J ends lost 6 bases and 5 bases, in that order; junction bases with no gene match: 3. The germline V gene encodes CDR1 SGHND and CDR2 FRSKSL.

This clone was seen a few times. The listed genes are named as in mouse. The read terminates 1 residue ahead of where the CDR3 ends, so the germline J gene completes it. The chain carries TRBV2 and TRBJ1-1; the match to TRBD1 covers 7 bases. This CDR3 has 15 residues. V was clipped by 0 bases and J by 4 bases; unmatched bases: 5. Germline-derived CDR1 and CDR2 are LGHNA and YSYQKL. The CDR3 region is CASSQDSGGSTEVFF. Incomplete CDR3 DNA: TGTGCCAGCAGCCAAGATTCAGGGGGAAGCACAGAAGTCTTC.

A note on this clone: Gene names refer to mouse genes. The CDR3 is cut off 1 residue early in the read; its end comes from the germline J gene. The chain joins TRBV12-2 to TRBJ2-5; TRBD1 aligns across 7 bases. V lost 1 base, J lost 5 bases, and 2 bases stayed unmatched. Germline V gene sequence: CDR1 SGHLS, CDR2 HYDKME. The CDR3 totals 13 residues. The covered CDR3 bases are TGTGCCAGCTCTCTTGACAGGGCAGACACCCAGTAC. This gives the protein CASSLDRADTQY. The whole CDR3 reads CASSLDRADTQYF.